This T cell receptor (beta chain) derives from a study of tumor-infiltrating lymphocytes in primary liver carcinoma. Blood RNA was derived from unsorted whole blood, and germline DNA was extracted too. Total RNA amounting to roughly 480 ng was the source from which TCR beta cDNA was made with a constant-region primer. Three nested multiplex PCR rounds of slightly modified ARM-PCR generated TCR beta libraries. PCR rounds one and two used TRBV1-TRBV30 forward primers with a C-beta reverse primer for 10 cycles each. MiXCR was run by TCRdb on the multiplex PCR reads, yielding one entry per CDR3 protein. The sample consists of about 200,000 distinct CDR3 sequences, roughly two thirds of them appearing once. V was cut by 0 bases and J by 2 bases, with 8 bases left in between. This CDR3 has 14 residues. Germline CDR1 is SGHRS and CDR2 is YFSETQ.

The sequencing input was peripheral blood. The receptor was derived from a woman aged 55-70 years with primary liver carcinoma and hepatitis B virus infection. V is TRBV5-1 and J is TRBJ2-5; D is uncertain. The DNA of the CDR3 is TGCGCCAGCAGCTTGGTAGTGGGGCAAGAGACCCAGTACTTC. Residues: CASSLVVGQETQYF.